The sequence of this T cell receptor beta chain was determined in a study of identical twins. The V gene lost 6 bases and the J gene lost 5 bases, with 17 bases spanning the gap. Germline V gene data show CDR1 as ENHRY and CDR2 as SYGVKD. This CDR3 contains 16 residues. The study, taken as a whole, reports: Modelling underestimated the level of out-of-frame TCR alpha sharing observed in monozygotic twins. Out-of-frame alpha sequences shared by twins were enriched for low generation probability.

For this clonotype: Its antigen is unidentified.

TCRdb reprocessed the 5' RACE reads via MiXCR and lists one record per CDR3 protein. The sample shows about 240,000 distinct CDR3 sequences, over 9.5% of them seen only once. The chain links TRBV10-3 to TRBJ1-6; possible D gene TRBD1, 6 bases. Specimen: memory T cells sorted from blood. This TCR came from a man aged 50-59 years in good health. The CDR3, as DNA: TGTGCCATCAGCGCCAACACGGGACATAATAATTCACCCCTCCACTTT. Protein product: CAISANTGHNNSPLHF.